These 6 T cell receptor beta chains came from one sample sequenced in a study of blood T cells in healthy people across ages. Next came a second PCR, run for about 6 to 12 cycles, which used a sample-barcoded 5' primer along with a J-beta primer mix. MiXCR, applied by TCRdb to the 5' RACE reads, yields one record per CDR3 protein. The sample comprises fewer than 2,000,000 distinct CDR3 sequences, 30% to 35% of which are singletons, and about 10% rests with the top ten. The sequencing sample was made of blood. These receptor sequences come from a woman in her twenties or thirties in good health.

Many counts were recorded for this clonotype. This sequence joins TRBV7-2 and TRBJ2-6; TRBD1 is a possible D gene (6 bases). The V gene's germline CDR1 is SGHTA and CDR2 FQGNSA. Trimming stripped 1 base from V and 0 bases from J, with 10 bases between. CDR3 length: 17 residues. In DNA, the CDR3 is TGTGCCAGCAGCTTAGGTGCAGGGGACTCTGGGGCCAACGTCCTGACTTTC. This codes for CASSLGAGDSGANVLTF. Complete variable domain (other parts from reference TRBV7-2 and TRBJ2-6): GAGVSQSPSNKVTEKGKDVELRCDPISGHTALYWYRQSLGQGLEFLIYFQGNSAPDKSGLPSDRFSAERTGGSVSTLTIQRTQQEDSAVYLCASSLGAGDSGANVLTFGAGSRLTVL.

The chain carries TRBV6-1 and TRBJ2-1, with 7 bases lining up with TRBD1. CDR1 and CDR2 from the germline V gene are MNHNS and SASEGT. The CDR3 loop spans 16 amino acids. V lost 2 bases, J lost 2 bases, and 6 bases stayed unmatched. As DNA, the CDR3 is TGTGCCAGCAGTGAACAGAGTGGGACAGCCTACAATGAGCAGTTCTTC. This translates into CASSEQSGTAYNEQFF.

This clonotype was found a few times. This chain connects TRBV12-3 or TRBV12-4 to TRBJ2-1; D ambiguous. The V end was cut by 5 bases, the J end by 0 bases, with 11 bases between. The CDR3 has 15 amino acids. CDR3 sequence: CASSTLVGSYNEQFF. Here the CDR3 DNA reads TGTGCCAGCAGTACCTTAGTCGGCTCCTACAATGAGCAGTTCTTC.

This clonotype was detected many times. The CDR3 reads CASSPPGPYNEQFF. The CDR3, as DNA: TGTGCCAGCAGTCCGCCGGGGCCATACAATGAGCAGTTCTTC. The chain joins TRBV12-3 or TRBV12-4 to TRBJ2-1; D is possibly TRBD1 or TRBD2 (5 bases each). Trimming stripped 5 bases from V and 4 bases from J, with 12 bases between. CDR3 size: 14 residues.

The chain links TRBV29-1 to TRBJ2-1; D is undetermined. Germline CDR1 and CDR2: SQVTM and ANQGSEA. The ends were cut back, 7 bases at V and 7 bases at J, with 11 bases in the middle. This CDR3 comprises 11 residues. The CDR3 reads CSAEAFNEQFF. Here the CDR3 DNA reads TGCAGCGCTGAGGCCTTTAATGAGCAGTTCTTC.

The chain combines TRBV5-1 with TRBJ1-2, with D hard to call. Looked up from germline, CDR1 is SGHRS and CDR2 is YFSETQ. The CDR3 covers 15 residues. The V end lost 2 bases, the J end lost 2 bases, and 13 bases lay between the germline ends. CDR3 in amino acids: CASSFRADLNYGYTF. CDR3 DNA: TGCGCCAGCAGCTTTCGGGCAGATTTAAACTATGGCTACACCTTC.